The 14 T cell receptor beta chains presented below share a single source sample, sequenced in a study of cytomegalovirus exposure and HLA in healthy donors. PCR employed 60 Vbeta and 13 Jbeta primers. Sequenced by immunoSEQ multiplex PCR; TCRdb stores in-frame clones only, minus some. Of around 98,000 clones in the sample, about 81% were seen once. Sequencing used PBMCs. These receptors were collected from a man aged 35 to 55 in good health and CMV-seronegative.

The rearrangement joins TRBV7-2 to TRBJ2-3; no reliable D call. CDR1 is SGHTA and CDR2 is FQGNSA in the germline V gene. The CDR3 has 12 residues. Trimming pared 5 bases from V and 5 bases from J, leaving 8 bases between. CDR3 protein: CASSLRRDTQYF. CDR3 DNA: TGTGCCAGCAGCCTCCGGAGAGATACGCAGTATTTT. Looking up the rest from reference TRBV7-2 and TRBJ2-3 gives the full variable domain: GAGVSQSPSNKVTEKGKDVELRCDPISGHTALYWYRQSLGQGLEFLIYFQGNSAPDKSGLPSDRFSAERTGGSVSTLTIQRTQQEDSAVYLCASSLRRDTQYFGPGTRLTVL.

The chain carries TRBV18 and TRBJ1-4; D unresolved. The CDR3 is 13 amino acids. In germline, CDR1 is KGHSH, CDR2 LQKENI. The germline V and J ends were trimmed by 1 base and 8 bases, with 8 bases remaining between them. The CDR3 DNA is TGTGCCAGCTCACCACGTATTGAGGAAAAACTGTTTTTT. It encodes CASSPRIEEKLFF.

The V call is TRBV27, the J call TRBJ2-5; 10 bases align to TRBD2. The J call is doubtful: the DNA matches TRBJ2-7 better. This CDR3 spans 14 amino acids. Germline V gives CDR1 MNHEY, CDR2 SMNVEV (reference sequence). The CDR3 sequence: CASIRVAGGYEQYF. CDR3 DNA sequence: TGTGCCAGCATTCGTGTAGCGGGGGGCTACGAGCAGTACTTC.

The chain's CDR3 is CASSSELTPTYEQYF. Written as DNA, the CDR3 is TGTGCCAGCAGCTCAGAGTTGACACCGACCTACGAGCAGTACTTC. The genes are TRBV7-8 and TRBJ2-7; D gene ambiguous. CDR3 length equals 15 residues. V was clipped by 4 bases and J by 2 bases, with 15 bases between them. CDR1 is SGHVS, CDR2 FQNEAQ, per germline.

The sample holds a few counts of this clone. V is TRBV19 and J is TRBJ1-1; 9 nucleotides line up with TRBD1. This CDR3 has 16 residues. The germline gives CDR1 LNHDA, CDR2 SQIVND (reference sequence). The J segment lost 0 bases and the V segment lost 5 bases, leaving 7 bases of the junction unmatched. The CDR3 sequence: CASSPDRGYMNTEAFF. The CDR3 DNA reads TGTGCCAGTAGTCCGGACAGGGGTTATATGAACACTGAAGCTTTCTTT.

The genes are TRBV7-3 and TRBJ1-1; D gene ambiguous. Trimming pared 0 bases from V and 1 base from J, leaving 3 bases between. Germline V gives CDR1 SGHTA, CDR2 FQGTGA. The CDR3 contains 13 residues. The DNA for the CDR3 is TGTGCCAGCAGCTTAACGAGGAACACTGAAGCTTTCTTT. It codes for CASSLTRNTEAFF.

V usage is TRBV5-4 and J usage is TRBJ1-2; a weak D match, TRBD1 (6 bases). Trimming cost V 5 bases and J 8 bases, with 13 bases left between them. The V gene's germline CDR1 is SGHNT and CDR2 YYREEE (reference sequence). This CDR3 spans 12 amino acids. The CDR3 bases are TGTGCCAGCAGATCAGGGGCGGGCGGCTACACCTTC. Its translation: CASRSGAGGYTF. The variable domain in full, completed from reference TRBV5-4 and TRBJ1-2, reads ETGVTQSPTHLIKTRGQQVTLRCSSQSGHNTVSWYQQALGQGPQFIFQYYREEENGRGNFPPRFSGLQFPNYSSELNVNALELDDSALYLCASRSGAGGYTFGSGTRLTVV.

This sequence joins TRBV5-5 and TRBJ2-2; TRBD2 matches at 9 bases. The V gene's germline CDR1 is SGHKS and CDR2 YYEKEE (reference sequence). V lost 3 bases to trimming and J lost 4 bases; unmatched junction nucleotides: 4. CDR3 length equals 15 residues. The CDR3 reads CASSWTSAGTGELFF. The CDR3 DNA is TGTGCCAGCAGCTGGACTAGCGCAGGCACCGGGGAGCTGTTTTTT.

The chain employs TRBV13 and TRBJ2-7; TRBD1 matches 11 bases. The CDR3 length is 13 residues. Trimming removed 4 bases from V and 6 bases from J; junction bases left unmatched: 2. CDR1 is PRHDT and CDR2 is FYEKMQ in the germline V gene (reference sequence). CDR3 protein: CASSSGTGGEQYF. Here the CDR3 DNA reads TGTGCCAGCAGCTCCGGGACAGGGGGCGAGCAGTACTTC.

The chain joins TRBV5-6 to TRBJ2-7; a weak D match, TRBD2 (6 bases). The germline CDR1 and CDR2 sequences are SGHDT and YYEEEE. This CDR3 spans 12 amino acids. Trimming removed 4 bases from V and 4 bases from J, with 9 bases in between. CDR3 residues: CASSLEGYEQYF. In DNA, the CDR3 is TGTGCCAGCAGCCTGGAGGGGTACGAGCAGTACTTC.

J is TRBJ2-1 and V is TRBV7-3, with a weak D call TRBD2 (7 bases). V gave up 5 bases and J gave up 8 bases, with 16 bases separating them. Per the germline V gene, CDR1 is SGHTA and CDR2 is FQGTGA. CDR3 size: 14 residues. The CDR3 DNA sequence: TGTGCCAGCAGCATAGGCACAGGGAGGGATGAGCAGTTCTTC. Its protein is CASSIGTGRDEQFF.

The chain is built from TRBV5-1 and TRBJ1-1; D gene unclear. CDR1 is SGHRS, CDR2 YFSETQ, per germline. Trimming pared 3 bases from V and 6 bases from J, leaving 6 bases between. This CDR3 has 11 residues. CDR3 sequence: CASSSYSEAFF. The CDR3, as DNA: TGCGCCAGCAGCTCCTACTCTGAAGCTTTCTTT.

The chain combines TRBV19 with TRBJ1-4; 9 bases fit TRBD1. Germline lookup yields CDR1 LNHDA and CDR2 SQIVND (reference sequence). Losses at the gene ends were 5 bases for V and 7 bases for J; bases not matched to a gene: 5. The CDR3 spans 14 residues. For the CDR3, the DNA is TGTGCCAGTAGTCCGGACAGGGGATTTGAAAAACTGTTTTTT. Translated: CASSPDRGFEKLFF.

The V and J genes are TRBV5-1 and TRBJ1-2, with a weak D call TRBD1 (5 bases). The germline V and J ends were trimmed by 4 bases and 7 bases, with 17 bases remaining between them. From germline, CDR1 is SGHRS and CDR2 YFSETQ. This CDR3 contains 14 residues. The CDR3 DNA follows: TGCGCCAGCAGCCCGCTGGGGCTTCAGGGTGGCTACACCTTC. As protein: CASSPLGLQGGYTF.